This TCR beta chain was recorded in a study of blood T cell repertoires in COVID-19. On the study more broadly: PBMCs, B-cell-depleted T cells, or T cells were the source of the cDNA or gDNA that made up the material.

Sequenced by immunoSEQ multiplex PCR; TCRdb stores in-frame clones only, minus some. This table has fewer than 400,000 clones, 85% to 90% appearing once. CDR1 and CDR2 from the germline V gene are SEHNR and FQNEAQ (reference sequence). J gave up 6 bases and V 5 bases, and 15 bases lay outside the gene matches. The CDR3 covers 16 residues. Recruits, aged roughly 18 to 90 years, lived in approximately 26 US areas. In assigning cohorts, the study relied on participant-reported clinical history. Each recovered donor of Cohort 3 presented with two negative PCRs, clearance, or symptom resolution. The chain combines TRBV7-9 with TRBJ2-7; TRBD1 agrees at 8 bases. Sequenced input: PBMCs or T cells enriched from blood (not recorded which). The sequence was collected from a young man who had recovered from COVID-19. CDR3 nucleotide sequence: TGTGCCAGCAGCACATCGGACAGGGTCGGGGGTCTCGAGCAGTACTTC. Its protein is CASSTSDRVGGLEQYF.